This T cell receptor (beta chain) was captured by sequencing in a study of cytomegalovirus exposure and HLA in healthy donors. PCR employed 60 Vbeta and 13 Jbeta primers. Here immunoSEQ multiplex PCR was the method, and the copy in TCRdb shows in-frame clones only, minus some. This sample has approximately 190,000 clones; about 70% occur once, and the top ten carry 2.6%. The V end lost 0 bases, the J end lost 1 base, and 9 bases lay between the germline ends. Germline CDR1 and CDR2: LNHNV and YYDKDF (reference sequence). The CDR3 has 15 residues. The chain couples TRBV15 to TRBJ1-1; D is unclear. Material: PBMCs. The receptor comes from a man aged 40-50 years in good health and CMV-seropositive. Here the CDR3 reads CATSRDIGGNTEAFF. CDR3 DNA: TGTGCCACCAGCAGAGATATAGGCGGGAACACTGAAGCTTTCTTT.